This is a list of T cell receptor beta chains from one sample in a study of cytomegalovirus exposure and HLA in healthy donors. TCRdb's copy holds only in-frame clones and misses some; the assay was immunoSEQ multiplex PCR. The profile shows 250,000 to 350,000 clones, roughly 89% of them singletons. Sequencing used PBMCs. The source of these receptors is a middle-aged man in good health and CMV-seropositive. Each CDR3 is given with its conserved first and last residue. A D gene is named only where the DNA matches it firmly. Clone sizes are given selectively: once, few, many, or a class where the clone is expanded.

size: -
D: -
J: TRBJ1-1
V: TRBV28
DNA: TGTGCCAGCAGTTTATTTCTACAGAGCAGGGACACTGAAGCTTTCTTT
CDR3: CASSLFLQSRDTEAFF

size: -
D: -
J: TRBJ2-3
V: TRBV5-1
DNA: TGCGCCAGCAGCTTGGCCTCTGGTAGTGATAGTGGTACGCAGTATTTT
CDR3: CASSLASGSDSGTQYF

size: -
D: -
J: TRBJ2-7
V: TRBV30
DNA: TGTGCCTGGACGAAGGAGGGGTCCTACGAGCAGTACTTC
CDR3: CAWTKEGSYEQYF

size: -
D: TRBD1
J: TRBJ2-7
V: TRBV6-1
DNA: TGTGCCGGCAGAAAGACAGGGACATCCGAGCAGTACTTC
CDR3: CAGRKTGTSEQYF

size: -
D: TRBD1
J: TRBJ2-1
V: TRBV13
DNA: TGTGCCAGCAGCTTAGCCAGGGGGAACAATGAGCAGTTCTTC
CDR3: CASSLARGNNEQFF

size: -
D: -
J: TRBJ2-7
V: TRBV28
DNA: TGTGCCAGCAGTCCTCAGGGGATTAGCTCCTACGAGCAGTACTTC
CDR3: CASSPQGISSYEQYF

size: -
D: TRBD2
J: TRBJ2-3
V: TRBV10-3
DNA: TGTGCCATCAGTGATTTGTCTAGCGGGGGCCCGTCCACAGATACGCAGTATTTT
CDR3: CAISDLSSGGPSTDTQYF

size: -
D: TRBD1
J: TRBJ2-3
V: TRBV7-2
DNA: TGTGCCAGCAGCTCCGGGACAGGGGTTAAAGATACGCAGTATTTT
CDR3: CASSSGTGVKDTQYF

size: -
D: -
J: TRBJ2-2
V: TRBV7-2
DNA: TGTGCCAGCAGCCGGGGGGCATCGAACACCGGGGAGCTGTTTTTT
CDR3: CASSRGASNTGELFF

size: once
D: TRBD1
J: TRBJ2-1
V: TRBV4-3
DNA: TGCGCCAGCAGCCTACAGGACAGGGGAGTGTACAATGAGCAGTTCTTC
CDR3: CASSLQDRGVYNEQFF

size: -
D: -
J: TRBJ2-5
V: TRBV9
DNA: TGTGCCAGCAGCCCATACGCGGGCAGTTACCAAGATACCCAGTACTTC
CDR3: CASSPYAGSYQDTQYF

size: -
D: -
J: TRBJ1-2
V: TRBV21-1
DNA: TGTGCCAGCAGCAAGGGGGGAGGGGACTATGGCTACACCTTC
CDR3: CASSKGGGDYGYTF

size: -
D: TRBD2
J: TRBJ2-2
V: TRBV7-7
DNA: TGTGCTAGCAGCTCCGCGGCGGGGGCCGGGGAGCTGTTTTTT
CDR3: CASSSAAGAGELFF

size: -
D: -
J: TRBJ2-7
V: TRBV6-6
DNA: TGTGCCAGCAGTTATGGGCTTTCCGAGCAGTACTTC
CDR3: CASSYGLSEQYF

size: -
D: TRBD2
J: TRBJ2-1
V: TRBV10-3
DNA: TGTGCCATCAGTGAGAGGGGAGGGCAATACAATGAGCAGTTCTTC
CDR3: CAISERGGQYNEQFF

size: once
D: -
J: TRBJ1-2
V: TRBV29-1
DNA: TGCAGCGTTGAATGGTCGTCGAGCATGGGCTACACCTTC
CDR3: CSVEWSSSMGYTF

size: -
D: TRBD1
J: TRBJ2-1
V: TRBV9
DNA: TGTGCCAGCAGCGTAGCACAGGGGTCGCCCTGGGGGCAGTTCTTC
CDR3: CASSVAQGSPWGQFF

size: -
D: TRBD2
J: TRBJ2-1
V: TRBV28
DNA: TGTGCCAGCAGGTCACTAGCGGGAGAGTCCTACAATGAGCAGTTCTTC
CDR3: CASRSLAGESYNEQFF

size: once
D: -
J: TRBJ2-7
V: TRBV6-5
DNA: TGTGCCAGCAGTTCCTTCCCCCACGAGCAGTACTTC
CDR3: CASSSFPHEQYF

size: -
D: TRBD2
J: TRBJ2-1
V: TRBV7-8
DNA: TGTGCCAGCAGCCCGACTAGCGGCCACAATGAGCAGTTCTTC
CDR3: CASSPTSGHNEQFF

size: -
D: -
J: TRBJ2-3
V: TRBV7-2
DNA: TGTGCCAGCAGTCAGGCCGGGGTAGATACGCAGTATTTT
CDR3: CASSQAGVDTQYF

size: -
D: -
J: TRBJ2-2
V: TRBV27
DNA: TGTGCCAGCAGTTTAGGGGGGACCGGGGAGCTGTTTTTT
CDR3: CASSLGGTGELFF

size: -
D: -
J: TRBJ1-1
V: TRBV6-6
DNA: TGTGCCAGCAGTAACCGGCAAACAGTGAACACTGAAGCTTTCTTT
CDR3: CASSNRQTVNTEAFF

size: -
D: TRBD2
J: TRBJ2-5
V: TRBV7-6
DNA: TGTGCCAGCAGCCCCGGCACTAGCGGAGAGACCCAGTACTTC
CDR3: CASSPGTSGETQYF

size: -
D: -
J: TRBJ2-3
V: TRBV10-3
DNA: TGTGCCATCAGTGAGGAGGGGGTCGGCACAGATACGCAGTATTTT
CDR3: CAISEEGVGTDTQYF

size: -
D: TRBD1
J: TRBJ2-2
V: TRBV2
DNA: TGTGCCAGCAGTGCGGAGACAGGGGTTAACACCGGGGAGCTGTTTTTT
CDR3: CASSAETGVNTGELFF

size: -
D: -
J: TRBJ2-7
V: TRBV6-1
DNA: TGTGCCAGCGGGAGGGGTACAGGGGGTTTCAACGAGCAGTACTTC
CDR3: CASGRGTGGFNEQYF

size: -
D: -
J: TRBJ2-2
V: TRBV5-1
DNA: TGCGCCAGCAGCTTGGGGCCGGGTTTCACCGGGGAGCTGTTTTTT
CDR3: CASSLGPGFTGELFF

size: -
D: -
J: TRBJ1-3
V: TRBV7-9
DNA: TGTGCCAGCAGCTTAGCGCGCGGGAGCTCTGGAAACACCATATATTTT
CDR3: CASSLARGSSGNTIYF

size: -
D: -
J: TRBJ1-5
V: TRBV28
DNA: TGTGCCAGCAGTTTAATAGGGGGTAATCAGCCCCAGCATTTT
CDR3: CASSLIGGNQPQHF

size: -
D: TRBD1
J: TRBJ2-7
V: TRBV30
DNA: TGTGCCTGGAGCGGGGACAGGGGGCTGCGAGAGCAGTACTTC
CDR3: CAWSGDRGLREQYF

size: -
D: TRBD1
J: TRBJ2-7
V: TRBV4-1
DNA: TGCGCCAGCAGCCTTGGGACAGGGTCGGGCGAGCAGTACTTC
CDR3: CASSLGTGSGEQYF

size: -
D: TRBD2
J: TRBJ2-7
V: TRBV5-1
DNA: TGCGCCAGCAGCTGGGGACTAGCCTTCTCCTACGAGCAGTACTTC
CDR3: CASSWGLAFSYEQYF

size: -
D: TRBD2
J: TRBJ2-1
V: TRBV12-5
DNA: TGTGCTAGTGGTTTTGGAGGGAGGGTTAACAATGAGCAGTTCTTC
CDR3: CASGFGGRVNNEQFF

size: -
D: -
J: TRBJ2-1
V: TRBV4-2
DNA: TGTGCCAGCGCCCCTGTACCGGGCAATGAGCAGTTCTTC
CDR3: CASAPVPGNEQFF